Sequencing of this TCR beta chain was carried out in a study of blood T cell repertoires in COVID-19 (dated by TCRdb to 2020 to 2022). Regarding the research as a whole: Samples from collaborators originated in the United States, Italy and Spain and spanned both the acute and convalescent phases of COVID-19. The repertoires were released in a freely available public database meant as a resource for research on the immune response to SARS-CoV-2. The prospective study material was composed of cDNA or gDNA derived from T cells, B-cell-depleted T cells, or PBMCs. Nearly every sample came with metadata listing a de-identified subject ID, COVID-19 status, age in years and sex. Where available, HLA class I and class II types were obtained from metadata supplied by the sample provider rather than from assay-based typing. The samples were drawn from the first 160 participants of the ongoing ImmuneRACE study and from 1,254 subjects provided by 6 global collaborators. Subjects who had been exposed to COVID-19, were actively infected with it, or had recovered from it provided the deeply sampled blood TCRbeta repertoires that made up the dataset. Points the paper makes about the study in general: The amount of clinical and demographic metadata varied by source and participant and was provided uncurated.

In the case of this clone: The antigen it recognizes is unknown. No clone much larger than this one lies a single base away; base qualities are absent.

Collaborating institutions collected whole blood in K2EDTA tubes following their own protocols. Collaborator samples were shipped for TCRbeta analysis as frozen whole blood, isolated PBMCs, or DNA extracted from either sample type. TCRbeta CDR3 regions were amplified from genomic DNA by means of the immunoSEQ Assay, a bias-controlled multiplex PCR. Per the authors' processing: The number of nucleated cells in each sample was estimated by amplification of reference gene primers within the assay. To quantify the absolute abundance of each unique TCRbeta CDR3 rearrangement, sequence reads were collapsed and filtered. For each sample, productive Simpson clonality was calculated as the square root of Simpson's diversity index across productive rearrangements. This is the immuneACCESS table as TCRdb keeps it, with only in-frame sequences that have V and J called. A part of the clones is gone; compared with another copy, unresolved V genes explain less than half, and the rest is unexplained. V, J and clone size reflect that table, while D and trimming were determined from the DNA. The sample includes approximately 210,000 clones, with approximately 81% observed a single time. Together, the top ten hold just under 20% of the sample.

The germline V gene yields SGDLS for CDR1 and YYNGEE for CDR2. Deletion took 0 bases off V and 5 bases off J, with a span of 8 bases between the germline ends. The CDR3 covers 14 residues, taking in both the cysteine and the phenylalanine. Only the CDR3 part of the read is kept: 42 bases, read in frame from the first base. Material: peripheral blood. The origin of this receptor is a man aged 30 to 39 with active or convalescent COVID-19. The chain is encoded by TRBV9 joined to TRBJ1-4, with an unclear D gene assignment. For the CDR3, the sequence is CASSVDAENEKLFF. The nucleotides read TGTGCCAGCAGCGTAGACGCGGAGAATGAAAAACTGTTTTTT.